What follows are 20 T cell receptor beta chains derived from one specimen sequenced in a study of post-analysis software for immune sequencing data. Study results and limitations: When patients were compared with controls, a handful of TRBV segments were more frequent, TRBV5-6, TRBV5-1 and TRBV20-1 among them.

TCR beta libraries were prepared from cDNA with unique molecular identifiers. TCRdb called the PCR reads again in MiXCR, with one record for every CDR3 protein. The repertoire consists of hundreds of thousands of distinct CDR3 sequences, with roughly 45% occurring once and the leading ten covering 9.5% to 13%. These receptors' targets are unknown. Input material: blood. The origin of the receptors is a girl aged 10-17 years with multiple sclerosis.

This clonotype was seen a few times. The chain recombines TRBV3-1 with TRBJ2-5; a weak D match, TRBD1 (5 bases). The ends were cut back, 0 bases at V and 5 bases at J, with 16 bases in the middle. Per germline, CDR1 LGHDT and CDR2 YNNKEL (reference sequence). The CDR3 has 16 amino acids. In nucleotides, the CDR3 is TGTGCCAGCAGCCAAGATCTAGAGACAGAAGGGGAGACCCAGTACTTC. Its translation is CASSQDLETEGETQYF.

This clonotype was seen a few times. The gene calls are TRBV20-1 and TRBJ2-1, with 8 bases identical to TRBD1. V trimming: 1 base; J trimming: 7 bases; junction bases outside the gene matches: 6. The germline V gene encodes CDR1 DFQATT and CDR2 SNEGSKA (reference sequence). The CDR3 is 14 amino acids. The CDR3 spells CSARGPDRANEQFF. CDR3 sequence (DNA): TGCAGTGCTAGAGGCCCGGACAGGGCAAATGAGCAGTTCTTC.

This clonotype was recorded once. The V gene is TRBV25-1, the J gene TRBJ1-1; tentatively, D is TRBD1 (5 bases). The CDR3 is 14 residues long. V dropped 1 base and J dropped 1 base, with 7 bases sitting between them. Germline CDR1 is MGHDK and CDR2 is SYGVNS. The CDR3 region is CASSESGGNTEAFF. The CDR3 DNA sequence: TGTGCCAGCAGTGAATCGGGGGGGAACACTGAAGCTTTCTTT.

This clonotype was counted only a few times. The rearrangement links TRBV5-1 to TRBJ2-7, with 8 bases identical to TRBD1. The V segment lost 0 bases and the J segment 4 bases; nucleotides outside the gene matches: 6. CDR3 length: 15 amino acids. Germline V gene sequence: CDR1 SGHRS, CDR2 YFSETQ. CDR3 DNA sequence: TGCGCCAGCAGCTTGGGGGGGGACAGGCTATACGAGCAGTACTTC. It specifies CASSLGGDRLYEQYF.

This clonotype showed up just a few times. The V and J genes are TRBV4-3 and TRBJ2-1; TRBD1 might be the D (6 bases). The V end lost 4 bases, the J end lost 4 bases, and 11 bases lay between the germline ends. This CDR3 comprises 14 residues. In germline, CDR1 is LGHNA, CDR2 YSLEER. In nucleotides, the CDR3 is TGCGCCAGCAGCCTCAGGGGAATATACAATGAGCAGTTCTTC. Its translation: CASSLRGIYNEQFF.

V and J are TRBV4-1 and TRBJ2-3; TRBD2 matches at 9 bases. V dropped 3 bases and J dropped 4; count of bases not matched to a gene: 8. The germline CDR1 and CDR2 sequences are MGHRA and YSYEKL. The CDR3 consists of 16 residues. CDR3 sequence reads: CASSHLGRTSADTQYF. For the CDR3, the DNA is TGCGCCAGCAGCCACCTAGGGCGGACTAGCGCAGATACGCAGTATTTT.

This CDR3 is CASSHREGPDTQYF. The CDR3 DNA sequence: TGTGCCAGCAGTCATCGGGAGGGCCCAGATACGCAGTATTTT. The rearrangement uses TRBV12-3 or TRBV12-4 and TRBJ2-3; 8 bases agree with TRBD2. J lost 4 bases, V lost 5 bases, and 5 bases had no gene match. The CDR3 length is 14 residues.

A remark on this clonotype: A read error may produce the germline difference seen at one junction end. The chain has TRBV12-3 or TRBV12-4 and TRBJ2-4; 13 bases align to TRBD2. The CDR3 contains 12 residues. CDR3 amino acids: CASGTSGTIGNF. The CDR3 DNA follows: TGTGCCAGCGGGACTAGCGGGACGATTGGCAACTTC.

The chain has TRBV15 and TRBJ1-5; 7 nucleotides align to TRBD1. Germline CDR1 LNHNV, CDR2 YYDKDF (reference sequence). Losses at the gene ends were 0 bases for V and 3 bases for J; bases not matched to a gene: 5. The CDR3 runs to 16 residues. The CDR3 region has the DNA TGTGCCACCAGCAGAGAGGGGGACAGCCCCAATCAGCCCCAGCATTTT. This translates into CATSREGDSPNQPQHF.

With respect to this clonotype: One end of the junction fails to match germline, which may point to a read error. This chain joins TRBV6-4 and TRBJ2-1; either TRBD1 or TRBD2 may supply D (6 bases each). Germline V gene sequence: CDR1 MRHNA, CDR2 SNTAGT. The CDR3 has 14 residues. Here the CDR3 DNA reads TGTGCCAGCAGTGACAGGGGGGTCCTAAATGGGCAGTTCTTC. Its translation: CASSDRGVLNGQFF.

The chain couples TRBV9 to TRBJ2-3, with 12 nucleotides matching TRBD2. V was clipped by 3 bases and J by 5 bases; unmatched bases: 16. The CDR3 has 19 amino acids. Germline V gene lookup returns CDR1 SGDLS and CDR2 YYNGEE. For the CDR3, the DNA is TGTGCCAGCAGCGGCGGACTAGCGGGGAGTCTAGGGGCAAAAGATACGCAGTATTTT. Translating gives CASSGGLAGSLGAKDTQYF. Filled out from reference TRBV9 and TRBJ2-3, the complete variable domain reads DSGVTQTPKHLITATGQRVTLRCSPRSGDLSVYWYQQSLDQGLQFLIQYYNGEERAKGNILERFSAQQFPDLHSELNLSSLELGDSALYFCASSGGLAGSLGAKDTQYFGPGTRLTVL.

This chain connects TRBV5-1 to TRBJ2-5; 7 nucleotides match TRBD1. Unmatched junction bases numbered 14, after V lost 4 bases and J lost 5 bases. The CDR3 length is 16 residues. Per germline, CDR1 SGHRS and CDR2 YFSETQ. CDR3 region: CASSIRTTGPAETQYF. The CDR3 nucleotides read TGCGCCAGCAGCATACGCACGACAGGGCCGGCGGAGACCCAGTACTTC. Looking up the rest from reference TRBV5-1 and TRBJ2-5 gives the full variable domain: KAGVTQTPRYLIKTRGQQVTLSCSPISGHRSVSWYQQTPGQGLQFLFEYFSETQRNKGNFPGRFSGRQFSNSRSEMNVSTLELGDSALYLCASSIRTTGPAETQYFGPGTRLLVL.

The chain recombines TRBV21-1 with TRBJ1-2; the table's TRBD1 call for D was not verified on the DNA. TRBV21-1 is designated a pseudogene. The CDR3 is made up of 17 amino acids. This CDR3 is CASSKVAGWLGSYGYTF. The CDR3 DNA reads TGTGCCAGCAGCAAAGTGGCCGGGTGGCTTGGGAGCTATGGCTACACCTTC.

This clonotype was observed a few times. CDR3 residues: CASSQDLAVHNEQFF. CDR3 coding DNA: TGTGCCAGCAGCCAAGACCTAGCGGTCCACAATGAGCAGTTCTTC. This rearrangement joins TRBV14 to TRBJ2-1; 7 bases fit TRBD2. Germline V gives CDR1 SGHDN, CDR2 FVKESK. The CDR3 totals 15 residues. V was clipped by 0 bases and J by 5 bases; unmatched bases: 4.

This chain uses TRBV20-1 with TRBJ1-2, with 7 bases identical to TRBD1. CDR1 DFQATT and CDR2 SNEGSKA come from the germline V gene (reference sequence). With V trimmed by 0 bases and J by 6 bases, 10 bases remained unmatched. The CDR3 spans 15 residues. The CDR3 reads CSARDPWQGGDGYTF. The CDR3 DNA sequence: TGCAGTGCTAGAGATCCGTGGCAGGGGGGTGATGGCTACACCTTC.

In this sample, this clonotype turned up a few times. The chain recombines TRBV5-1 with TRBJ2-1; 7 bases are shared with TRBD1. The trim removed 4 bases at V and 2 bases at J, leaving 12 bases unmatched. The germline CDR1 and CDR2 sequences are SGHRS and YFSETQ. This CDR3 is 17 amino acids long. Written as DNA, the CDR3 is TGCGCCAGCAGCCCGGTAGGGGGCACCTCAACCTACAATGAGCAGTTCTTC. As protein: CASSPVGGTSTYNEQFF.

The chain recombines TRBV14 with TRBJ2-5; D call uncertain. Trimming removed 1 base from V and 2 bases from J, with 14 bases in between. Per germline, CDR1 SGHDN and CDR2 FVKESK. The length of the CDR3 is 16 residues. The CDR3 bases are TGTGCCAGCAGCCAAGGTATCTGGACGGATCAAGAGACCCAGTACTTC. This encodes CASSQGIWTDQETQYF.

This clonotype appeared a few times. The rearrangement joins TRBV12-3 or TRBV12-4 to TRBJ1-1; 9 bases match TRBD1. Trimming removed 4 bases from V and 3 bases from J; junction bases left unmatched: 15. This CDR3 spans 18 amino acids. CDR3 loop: CASSSLGSGTGKDTEAFF. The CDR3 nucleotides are TGTGCCAGCAGTTCTTTGGGCAGCGGGACAGGGAAAGACACTGAAGCTTTCTTT.

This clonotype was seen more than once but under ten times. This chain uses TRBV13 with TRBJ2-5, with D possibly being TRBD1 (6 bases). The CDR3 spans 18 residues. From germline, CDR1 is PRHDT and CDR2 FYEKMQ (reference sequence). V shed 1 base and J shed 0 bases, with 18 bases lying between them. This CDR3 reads CASSLVSWGLGYQETQYF. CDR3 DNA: TGTGCCAGCAGCTTAGTATCTTGGGGGCTCGGGTACCAAGAGACCCAGTACTTC.

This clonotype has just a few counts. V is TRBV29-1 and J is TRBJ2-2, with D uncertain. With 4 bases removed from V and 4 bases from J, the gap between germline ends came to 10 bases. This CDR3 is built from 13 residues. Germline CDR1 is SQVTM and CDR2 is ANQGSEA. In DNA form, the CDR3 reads TGCAGCGTTGGACACCCTTTCACCGGGGAGCTGTTTTTT. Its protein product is CSVGHPFTGELFF.